What follows are 6 T cell receptor beta chains derived from one specimen sequenced in a study of naive and memory T cell subsets (dated by TCRdb to the late 2010s). Here is what the overall study found, with its caveats: Naive repertoires, especially CD8, contained a few larger clonotypes, possibly memory cells re-expressing CD45RA.

The antigens of these receptors remain unknown. Library method: UMI-ligation and nested PCR. TCRdb names Illumina MiSeq as the instrument used. An equimolar mix of two oligonucleotides covering both TRBC1 and TRBC2 was used as the beta constant-region primer. The ligated cDNA went through four rounds of PCR with nested alpha and beta constant-region primers together with the SP2 primer. TCRdb reworked the public reads: Q25 trimming with fastp, MiXCR clone assembly, productive beta chains retained. Identical CDR3 proteins give one entry, which carries the most common genes and DNA. Within this sample are about 150,000 distinct CDR3 sequences, with 20% to 25% of them counted one time only. Less than 0.13% of the sample goes to the ten largest clones. The sequenced material came from naive CD4+ T cells from blood. The cell subset or site label corresponds to: naive T cells, CD45RA high CD27+. The receptors were sampled from a human donor in good health.

The V gene is TRBV7-9, the J gene TRBJ2-5, with D perhaps matching TRBD2 (5 bases). Trimming shortened V by 2 bases and J by 5 bases, and 18 bases separated the two germline ends. There are 16 residues in the CDR3. Germline assignment: CDR1 SEHNR and CDR2 FQNEAQ (reference sequence). DNA for the CDR3: TGTGCCAGCAGCTTACCCCAACTAGGAGGTACGGAGACCCAGTACTTC. It specifies CASSLPQLGGTETQYF.

The chain joins TRBV7-2 to TRBJ2-7; 8 nucleotides agree with TRBD1. Trimming cost V 0 bases and J 5 bases; bases outside gene matches: 15. The CDR3 runs 18 residues. Per the germline V gene, CDR1 is SGHTA and CDR2 is FQGNSA. This CDR3 reads CASSLAGTGYKLRNEQYF. In DNA form, the CDR3 reads TGTGCCAGCAGCTTAGCGGGGACAGGATATAAACTCAGAAACGAGCAGTACTTC.

The chain recombines TRBV29-1 with TRBJ1-5; TRBD1 matches 7 bases. Germline V gene lookup returns CDR1 SQVTM and CDR2 ANQGSEA. The V segment lost 7 bases and the J segment 3 bases; nucleotides outside the gene matches: 3. This CDR3 is 12 amino acids long. CDR3 sequence: CSAGQVNQPQHF. The CDR3 region has the DNA TGCAGCGCCGGACAGGTCAATCAGCCCCAGCATTTT.

V gene TRBV7-8 combines with J gene TRBJ1-5, with D unclear. The germline V and J ends were trimmed by 2 bases and 0 bases, with 8 bases remaining between them. The V gene's germline CDR1 is SGHVS and CDR2 FQNEAQ. The CDR3 runs to 15 residues. CDR3: CASSLTLDSNQPQHF. The CDR3 nucleotides read TGTGCCAGCAGCTTAACGCTGGATAGCAATCAGCCCCAGCATTTT.

This chain joins TRBV20-1 and TRBJ1-5; D not certain. Per the germline V gene, CDR1 is DFQATT and CDR2 is SNEGSKA (reference sequence). The V and J ends lost 3 bases and 2 bases respectively, with 11 bases between them. The CDR3 runs to 14 residues. The CDR3 DNA follows: TGCAGTGCTAGGCTCGGGGAGGGCAATCAGCCCCAGCATTTT. Its protein is CSARLGEGNQPQHF.

This clonotype was seen more than once but under ten times. The chain carries TRBV3-1 and TRBJ2-3, with no clear D. The CDR3 totals 12 residues. From germline, CDR1 is LGHDT and CDR2 YNNKEL (reference sequence). Trimming shortened V by 5 bases and J by 8 bases, and 11 bases separated the two germline ends. The CDR3 reads CASSSTSVTQYF. The CDR3, as DNA: TGTGCCAGCAGCTCCACTTCAGTTACGCAGTATTTT.